This T cell receptor (beta chain) stems from a study of human T cells and chemical hapten exposure. For the study at large: The patient population, which was mostly female, had alopecia areata, totalis or universalis.

This clonotype showed up many times. The time point is: patch test 1, 2 weeks after DPC sensitization. Treatment indicated: therapeutic diphenylcyclopropenone sensitization with weekly scalp DPC. Sample donors consisted of patients with alopecia, aged 18 to 70 years, who were suitable for DPC. Unfractionated whole blood was the source of the extracted total RNA. A single record per CDR3 protein comes from TCRdb applying MiXCR to the RACE reads. The sample lists about 380,000 distinct CDR3 sequences; 4.8% were seen once. The germline gives CDR1 SQVTM, CDR2 ANQGSEA. The V gene lost 7 bases and the J gene lost 2 bases, with 9 bases spanning the gap. The CDR3 runs 11 residues.

The input for sequencing was whole blood, taken in connection with sensitization to the hapten diphenylcyclopropenone (DPC). This sequence joins TRBV29-1 and TRBJ2-7; D not certain. The TCR comes from a woman between 45 and 65 years old with alopecia areata. Some clones in this sample may be carry-over from other donors' samples. The CDR3 bases are TGCAGCGCCCGGTCCCCCTACGAGCAGTACTTC. Its translation is CSARSPYEQYF.